These T cell receptor beta chains were read from a single sample in a study of siplizumab effects on memory and regulatory T cells. Profiling relied on immunoSEQ multiplex PCR, and the TCRdb table lists in-frame clones only, not all of them. The sample records some 100,000 clones, approximately 92% being singletons. The sample comprised CD4+ T cells sorted from blood. These receptor sequences come from a human donor in good health. Some clones in this sample may be carry-over from other donors' samples. The CDR3 runs from the conserved cysteine through the conserved F or W. Each record gives: clone size, V gene, D gene, J gene, CDR3 protein, CDR3 DNA. D genes are given only for firm matches. The size entry is marked missing in some rows and otherwise reads once, few, many or a size class.

size: once
V: TRBV5-5
D: .
J: TRBJ2-7
CDR3: CASSLEGRPYEQYF
DNA: TGTGCCAGCAGCTTGGAGGGCAGACCCTACGAGCAGTACTTC

size: .
V: TRBV29-1
D: .
J: TRBJ2-2
CDR3: CSVDGGGAGELFF
DNA: TGCAGCGTTGATGGCGGGGGCGCCGGGGAGCTGTTTTTT

size: .
V: TRBV4-1
D: .
J: TRBJ2-1
CDR3: CASSQEGRVSYNEQFF
DNA: TGCGCCAGCAGCCAAGAAGGGAGAGTGAGCTACAATGAGCAGTTCTTC

size: .
V: TRBV7-2
D: .
J: TRBJ1-4
CDR3: CASSRGSRNEKLFF
DNA: TGTGCCAGCAGCCGCGGGAGCAGGAATGAAAAACTGTTTTTT

size: .
V: TRBV11-3
D: .
J: TRBJ2-2
CDR3: CASSLDQGRAGELFF
DNA: TGTGCCAGCAGCTTAGATCAGGGACGGGCCGGGGAGCTGTTTTTT

size: .
V: TRBV1
D: .
J: TRBJ2-7
CDR3: CTSVDKSSYEQYF
DNA: TGCACCAGCGTTGATAAGAGCTCCTACGAGCAGTACTTC

size: .
V: TRBV7-3
D: TRBD2
J: TRBJ2-3
CDR3: CASSRSGRGTDTQYF
DNA: TGTGCCAGCAGCCGAAGCGGGAGAGGTACAGATACGCAGTATTTT

size: .
V: TRBV7-9
D: .
J: TRBJ2-1
CDR3: CASSLEDNNEQFF
DNA: TGTGCCAGCAGCTTAGAAGACAACAATGAGCAGTTCTTC

size: .
V: TRBV5-1
D: .
J: TRBJ2-5
CDR3: CASSLYGNGETQYF
DNA: TGCGCCAGCAGCTTGTACGGGAACGGCGAGACCCAGTACTTC

size: .
V: TRBV6-1
D: .
J: TRBJ1-2
CDR3: CASSWTDGYTF
DNA: TGTGCCAGCAGCTGGACGGACGGCTACACCTTC

size: .
V: TRBV6-5
D: TRBD1
J: TRBJ1-5
CDR3: CASSKGALGQPQHF
DNA: TGTGCCAGCAGTAAGGGGGCCCTGGGGCAGCCCCAGCATTTT

size: .
V: TRBV7-3
D: .
J: TRBJ2-2
CDR3: CASSLGGTTGELFF
DNA: TGTGCCAGCAGCTTAGGGGGTACCACCGGGGAGCTGTTTTTT

size: .
V: TRBV2
D: TRBD2
J: TRBJ2-5
CDR3: CASSELAVQETQYF
DNA: TGTGCCAGCAGTGAACTAGCGGTACAAGAGACCCAGTACTTC

size: .
V: TRBV18
D: TRBD2
J: TRBJ2-4
CDR3: CASSPRGGKGAKNIQYF
DNA: TGTGCCAGCTCACCACGGGGAGGGAAAGGAGCCAAAAACATTCAGTACTTC

size: .
V: TRBV4-2
D: .
J: TRBJ2-5
CDR3: CASSREPLGIKETQYF
DNA: TGTGCCAGCAGCCGTGAACCGCTAGGGATTAAAGAGACCCAGTACTTC

size: .
V: TRBV29-1
D: TRBD2
J: TRBJ2-7
CDR3: CSVPGTSGGGSYEQYF
DNA: TGCAGCGTCCCCGGGACTAGCGGGGGGGGATCCTACGAGCAGTACTTC

size: .
V: TRBV6-1
D: .
J: TRBJ1-5
CDR3: CASRGRGAGQPQHF
DNA: TGTGCCAGCAGGGGGAGGGGGGCCGGGCAGCCCCAGCATTTT

size: .
V: TRBV5-1
D: .
J: TRBJ2-1
CDR3: CASNRRGAGEQFF
DNA: TGCGCCAGCAATCGGAGGGGGGCGGGTGAGCAGTTCTTC

size: .
V: TRBV10-3
D: TRBD2
J: TRBJ2-3
CDR3: CAISRRGREGVSTDTQYF
DNA: TGTGCCATCAGCCGGAGGGGGCGGGAGGGCGTTAGCACAGATACGCAGTATTTT

size: .
V: TRBV27
D: .
J: TRBJ1-1
CDR3: CASSSPPNPNTEAFF
DNA: TGTGCCAGCAGTTCCCCCCCGAACCCGAACACTGAAGCTTTCTTT

size: few
V: TRBV7-3
D: .
J: TRBJ2-2
CDR3: CASSSSPGQWTGELFF
DNA: TGTGCCAGCAGCTCTTCACCGGGACAATGGACCGGGGAGCTGTTTTTT

size: .
V: TRBV7-9
D: .
J: TRBJ2-5
CDR3: CASSPEPGYF
DNA: TGTGCCAGCAGCCCTGAACCCGGGTACTTC

size: once
V: TRBV18
D: TRBD1
J: TRBJ1-1
CDR3: CASSPQGGLNTEAFF
DNA: TGTGCCAGCTCACCACAAGGGGGCTTGAACACTGAAGCTTTCTTT

size: .
V: TRBV28
D: TRBD2
J: TRBJ2-7
CDR3: CASTNVGLAGRTSSYEQYF
DNA: TGTGCCAGCACTAACGTAGGATTAGCGGGAAGGACGAGCTCCTACGAGCAGTACTTC

size: .
V: TRBV6-5
D: .
J: TRBJ1-2
CDR3: CASSYSSGISGYTF
DNA: TGTGCCAGCAGTTACTCGAGTGGAATAAGCGGCTACACCTTC

size: .
V: TRBV7-3
D: .
J: TRBJ2-1
CDR3: CASSSGPRGEQFF
DNA: TGTGCCAGCAGCTCGGGTCCTCGGGGTGAGCAGTTCTTC

size: .
V: TRBV18
D: .
J: TRBJ1-4
CDR3: CASSPRVGEKLFF
DNA: TGTGCCAGCTCACCAAGGGTCGGCGAAAAACTGTTTTTT

size: .
V: TRBV6-6
D: .
J: TRBJ2-1
CDR3: CASLLANFEQFF
DNA: TGTGCCAGCTTGCTAGCGAATTTTGAGCAGTTCTTC

size: .
V: TRBV19
D: .
J: TRBJ2-4
CDR3: CASSIDGGGENIQYF
DNA: TGTGCCAGTAGTATAGATGGAGGGGGAGAAAACATTCAGTACTTC

size: .
V: TRBV5-3
D: .
J: TRBJ2-3
CDR3: CARSLGPGVDTQYF
DNA: TGTGCCAGAAGCTTGGGGCCTGGGGTGGATACGCAGTATTTT

size: .
V: TRBV11-3
D: .
J: TRBJ2-1
CDR3: CASSSTHNEQFF
DNA: TGTGCCAGCAGCTCCACTCACAATGAGCAGTTCTTC

size: .
V: TRBV5-1
D: TRBD2
J: TRBJ2-5
CDR3: CASSLTSGVQETQYF
DNA: TGCGCCAGCAGCCTGACTAGCGGGGTCCAAGAGACCCAGTACTTC

size: .
V: TRBV5-1
D: .
J: TRBJ2-7
CDR3: CASSLVGGEQYF
DNA: TGCGCCAGCAGCTTAGTGGGCGGGGAGCAGTACTTC

size: few
V: TRBV5-1
D: .
J: TRBJ2-2
CDR3: CASRFDRTNTGELFF
DNA: TGCGCCAGCAGGTTTGACCGTACGAACACCGGGGAGCTGTTTTTT

size: once
V: TRBV27
D: .
J: TRBJ2-3
CDR3: CASEGSGIDTQYF
DNA: TGTGCCAGCGAAGGGAGTGGGATAGATACGCAGTATTTT

size: .
V: TRBV6-1
D: .
J: TRBJ1-2
CDR3: CASSESGDRGYTF
DNA: TGTGCCAGCAGTGAATCCGGGGACCGTGGCTACACCTTC

size: few
V: TRBV7-3
D: .
J: TRBJ2-7
CDR3: CASSPSETYEQYF
DNA: TGTGCCAGCAGCCCTAGCGAGACCTACGAGCAGTACTTC

size: once
V: TRBV9
D: .
J: TRBJ2-2
CDR3: CASSPNTGELFF
DNA: TGTGCCAGCAGCCCGAACACCGGGGAGCTGTTTTTT

size: .
V: TRBV4-1
D: TRBD2
J: TRBJ2-5
CDR3: CASSQDGGRNQETQYF
DNA: TGCGCCAGCAGCCAAGACGGCGGGAGGAACCAAGAGACCCAGTACTTC

size: .
V: TRBV12-5
D: .
J: TRBJ2-1
CDR3: CASGSPTRGAFF
DNA: TGTGCTAGTGGTTCCCCTACGAGAGGGGCGTTCTTC

size: .
V: TRBV2
D: .
J: TRBJ1-3
CDR3: CASSERGGFLGNTIYF
DNA: TGTGCCAGCAGTGAAAGGGGGGGCTTTTTAGGTAACACCATATATTTT

size: .
V: TRBV28
D: TRBD1
J: TRBJ2-7
CDR3: CASSGRTGKPYEQYF
DNA: TGTGCCAGCAGTGGCCGGACAGGAAAACCCTACGAGCAGTACTTC

size: .
V: TRBV19
D: TRBD2
J: TRBJ2-5
CDR3: CASSRTSGSGWSYQETQYF
DNA: TGTGCCAGTAGCAGGACTAGCGGGAGTGGGTGGTCGTACCAAGAGACCCAGTACTTC

size: .
V: TRBV5-1
D: .
J: TRBJ2-2
CDR3: CASSVNSKAGELFF
DNA: TGCGCCAGCAGCGTAAACTCAAAGGCCGGGGAGCTGTTTTTT

size: .
V: TRBV9
D: TRBD1
J: TRBJ1-2
CDR3: CASSFTGTGNSYGYTF
DNA: TGTGCCAGCAGCTTCACCGGGACAGGGAACTCCTATGGCTACACCTTC

size: .
V: TRBV5-1
D: TRBD1
J: TRBJ2-1
CDR3: CASSPGQADVNEQFF
DNA: TGCGCCAGCAGCCCCGGACAGGCTGATGTAAATGAGCAGTTCTTC

size: .
V: TRBV5-1
D: .
J: TRBJ2-7
CDR3: CASSLALAGGEQYF
DNA: TGCGCCAGCAGCTTGGCGCTAGCAGGCGGCGAGCAGTACTTC

size: .
V: TRBV21-1
D: .
J: TRBJ2-4
CDR3: CATKQGAGENIQYF
DNA: TGTGCCACAAAACAGGGGGCTGGTGAAAACATTCAGTACTTC

size: .
V: TRBV11-3
D: .
J: TRBJ2-5
CDR3: CASAAGSRGETQYF
DNA: TGTGCCAGCGCGGCAGGCTCCCGGGGGGAGACCCAGTACTTC

size: .
V: TRBV7-9
D: TRBD2
J: TRBJ2-2
CDR3: CASSFLREITGELFF
DNA: TGTGCCAGCAGCTTTCTGCGGGAGATCACCGGGGAGCTGTTTTTT